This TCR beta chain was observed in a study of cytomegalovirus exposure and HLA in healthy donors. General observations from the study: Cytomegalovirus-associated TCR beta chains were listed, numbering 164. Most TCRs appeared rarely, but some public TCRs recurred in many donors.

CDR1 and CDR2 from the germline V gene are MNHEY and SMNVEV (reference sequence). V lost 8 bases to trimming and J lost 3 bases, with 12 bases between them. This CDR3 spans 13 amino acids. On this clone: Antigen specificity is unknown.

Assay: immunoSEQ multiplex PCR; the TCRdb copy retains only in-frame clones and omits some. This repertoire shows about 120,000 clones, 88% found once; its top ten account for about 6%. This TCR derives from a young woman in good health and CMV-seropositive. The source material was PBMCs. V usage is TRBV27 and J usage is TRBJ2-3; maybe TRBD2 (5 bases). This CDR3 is CASGLRTTDTQYF. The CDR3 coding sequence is TGTGCCAGCGGACTGAGGACGACAGATACGCAGTATTTT.